This is a list of T cell receptor beta chains from one sample in a study of cytomegalovirus exposure and HLA in healthy donors. Repertoires were generated with immunoSEQ multiplex PCR, while TCRdb's copy carries only in-frame clones and drops some. This table has around 110,000 clones, 9.5% appearing once. Sequencing was carried out using PBMCs. These receptor sequences come from a man aged 25 to 40 in good health and CMV-seronegative. The CDR3 runs from the conserved cysteine through the conserved F or W. Each record gives: clone size, J gene, D gene, V gene, CDR3 DNA, CDR3 protein. A D gene is named only where the DNA matches it firmly. The size entry is marked missing in some rows and otherwise reads once, few, many or a size class.

few,TRBJ2-3,.,TRBV30,TGTGCCTGGAATCCGGGGAGCACAGATACGCAGTATTTT,CAWNPGSTDTQYF
few,TRBJ1-2,.,TRBV28,TGTGCCAGCCAGGACTCCACCTATGGCTACACCTTC,CASQDSTYGYTF
.,TRBJ2-2,TRBD1,TRBV7-9,TGTGCCAGCAGCGCCGGTGGAGGGACAGGGAACACCGGGGAGCTGTTTTTT,CASSAGGGTGNTGELFF
.,TRBJ2-2,.,TRBV30,TGTGCCTTCACAGGGATCACCGGGGAGCTGTTTTTT,CAFTGITGELFF
.,TRBJ2-1,.,TRBV11-2,TGTGCCAGCAGATCGACGGGTCGACCCTTCCCCTACAATGAGCAGTTCTTC,CASRSTGRPFPYNEQFF
few,TRBJ2-7,TRBD1,TRBV18,TGTGCCAGCTCCCCCGGGACAGTAGGGTACGAGCAGTACTTC,CASSPGTVGYEQYF
few,TRBJ2-3,.,TRBV9,TGTGCCAGCAGCGTAGGGACTACCACAGATACGCAGTATTTT,CASSVGTTTDTQYF
few,TRBJ2-7,TRBD1,TRBV5-1,TGCGCCAGCAGCCCGTCCGGGACAGCCCTCTACGAGCAGTACTTC,CASSPSGTALYEQYF
few,TRBJ1-2,.,TRBV6-1,TGTGCCAGCAGTGAGTACAGGGTAGAGGGCGGCTACACCTTC,CASSEYRVEGGYTF
few,TRBJ1-1,.,TRBV2,TGTGCCAGCACCGTCGATCAGGGCGTGAACACTGAAGCTTTCTTT,CASTVDQGVNTEAFF
.,TRBJ2-7,TRBD2,TRBV28,TGTGCCAGCTCCGGAGCGGGAGGGTACGAGCAGTACTTC,CASSGAGGYEQYF
few,TRBJ2-7,.,TRBV2,TGTGCCAGCACCAGAAGCCGGGACTGGCAGTACTTC,CASTRSRDWQYF
.,TRBJ2-3,TRBD2,TRBV7-2,TGTGCCAGCAAAGCTCTCAAAGCGGGGGGGACATACAGCACAGATACGCAGTATTTT,CASKALKAGGTYSTDTQYF
.,TRBJ2-7,TRBD1,TRBV19,TGTGCCAGTAGTATAGAGGCGACAGGGAGAGACGAGCAGTACTTC,CASSIEATGRDEQYF
few,TRBJ2-5,.,TRBV6-1,TGTGCCAGCAGTGAACGGGGTAAAGAGACCCAGTACTTC,CASSERGKETQYF
few,TRBJ1-1,TRBD1,TRBV19,TGTGCCAGTAGTAGGACAGGGGACACTGAAGCTTTCTTT,CASSRTGDTEAFF
few,TRBJ2-3,TRBD2,TRBV5-1,TGCGCCAGCAGCAGTGAGCGGGACACAGATACGCAGTATTTT,CASSSERDTDTQYF
few,TRBJ1-2,TRBD1,TRBV9,TGTGCCAGCAGCGCGGGACAGGCCCCGCTCTATGGCTACACCTTC,CASSAGQAPLYGYTF
many,TRBJ2-1,TRBD2,TRBV19,TGTGCCAGTTCTTACAAAGTCGGGGGGTACAATGAGCAGTTCTTC,CASSYKVGGYNEQFF
.,TRBJ2-7,TRBD1,TRBV11-2,TGTGCCAGCACCGAACAGGGGTACTCCTACGAGCAGTACTTC,CASTEQGYSYEQYF
many,TRBJ1-2,.,TRBV5-6,TGTGCCAGCAGCTTGGTTCAGGGTTCCAACTATGGCTACACCTTC,CASSLVQGSNYGYTF
few,TRBJ1-5,.,TRBV19,TGTGCCAGCGAACCGACACAGAGCACAGAGCATCAGCCCCAGCATTTT,CASEPTQSTEHQPQHF
.,TRBJ2-1,.,TRBV2,TGTGCCAGCAGGCTTTTAGCGCAAGCCTACAATGAGCAGTTCTTC,CASRLLAQAYNEQFF
few,TRBJ2-7,.,TRBV18,TGTGCCAGCTCACCTACAGGTTACGAGCAGTACTTC,CASSPTGYEQYF
few,TRBJ2-4,.,TRBV6-1,TGTGCCAGCAGTGCGGAGGTAGGAAACATTCAGTACTTC,CASSAEVGNIQYF
few,TRBJ2-1,.,TRBV5-6,TGTGCCAGCAGCTTGTTACGGAGGTGGGGCTACAATGAGCAGTTCTTC,CASSLLRRWGYNEQFF
.,TRBJ1-1,.,TRBV6-5,TGTGCCAGCAGAACTGGACAGTTAGAAGCTTTCTTT,CASRTGQLEAFF
few,TRBJ1-1,.,TRBV5-8,TGTGCCAGCAGCTTTCCCGGGGAAGCTTTCTTT,CASSFPGEAFF
.,TRBJ1-6,.,TRBV28,TGTGCCAGCGTTCAGGCTAATTCACCCCTCCACTTT,CASVQANSPLHF
few,TRBJ2-7,.,TRBV11-2,TGTGCCAGCAGCTTTGGGAGCGGAGGGGCCTACGAGCAGTACTTC,CASSFGSGGAYEQYF
few,TRBJ2-5,TRBD1,TRBV7-6,TGTGCCAGCAGCTACTTAGACAGGGACCAAGAGACCCAGTACTTC,CASSYLDRDQETQYF
.,TRBJ1-3,.,TRBV19,TGTGCCAGTAGTATATCAGGGGAGGGCACCATATATTTT,CASSISGEGTIYF
.,TRBJ2-7,.,TRBV5-1,TGCGCCAGCAAGACGATGGAAGGGAGCTACGAGCAGTACTTC,CASKTMEGSYEQYF
few,TRBJ2-4,.,TRBV7-9,TGTGCCAGCAGCGGGGACTTCCTTCTAGCCAAAAACATTCAGTACTTC,CASSGDFLLAKNIQYF
.,TRBJ1-6,TRBD1,TRBV19,TGTGCCAGTGGGGGACAGGGGAATTCACCCCTCCACTTT,CASGGQGNSPLHF
.,TRBJ1-5,TRBD1,TRBV18,TGTGCCAGCTCACCAAACCAGGGGGCTGGTCAGCCCCAGCATTTT,CASSPNQGAGQPQHF
few,TRBJ2-5,.,TRBV13,TGTGCCAGCAGCATACAAGAGACCCAGTACTTC,CASSIQETQYF
.,TRBJ2-7,TRBD2,TRBV6-5,TGTGCCAGCAGTTCCCGGCTCGGGACTAGTAACGAGCAGTACTTC,CASSSRLGTSNEQYF
.,TRBJ1-3,.,TRBV9,TGTGCCAGCAGCGCCGGGATAGGTGGAAACACCATATATTTT,CASSAGIGGNTIYF
.,TRBJ2-7,TRBD2,TRBV5-1,TGCGCCAGCAGGGGACTAGCGGGAGACGAGCAGTACTTC,CASRGLAGDEQYF
.,TRBJ2-3,.,TRBV7-3,TGTGCCAGCAGCTTAGTAGACACAGATACGCAGTATTTT,CASSLVDTDTQYF
few,TRBJ2-1,TRBD2,TRBV7-9,TGTGCCAGCAGCTTAGGAGGGAGGGCCAATGAGCAGTTCTTC,CASSLGGRANEQFF